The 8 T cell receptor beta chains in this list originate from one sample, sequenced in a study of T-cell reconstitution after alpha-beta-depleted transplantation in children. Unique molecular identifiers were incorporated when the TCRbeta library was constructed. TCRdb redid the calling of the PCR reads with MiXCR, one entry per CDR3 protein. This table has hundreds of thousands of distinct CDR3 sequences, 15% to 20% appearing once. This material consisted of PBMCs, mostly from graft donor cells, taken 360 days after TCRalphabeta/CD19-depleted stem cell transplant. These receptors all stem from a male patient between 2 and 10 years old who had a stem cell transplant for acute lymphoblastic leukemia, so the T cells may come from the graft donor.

CDR3 region: CASTPGLAVYEQYF. The CDR3 DNA follows: TGTGCCAGCACCCCGGGACTAGCGGTATACGAGCAGTACTTC. The chain joins TRBV11-2 to TRBJ2-7; 11 bases match TRBD2. This CDR3 comprises 14 residues. CDR1 and CDR2 (germline): SGHAT, FQNNGV. The ends lost 7 bases at V and 4 bases at J; junction bases unmatched: 6.

The CDR3 DNA sequence: TGTGCCAGCAGTTTAGGATTCCCAGGGGCCCAAGAGACCCAGTACTTC. This encodes CASSLGFPGAQETQYF. V is TRBV28 and J is TRBJ2-5, with TRBD1 as a possible D gene (6 bases). This CDR3 contains 16 residues. V lost 2 bases and J 1 base, leaving 14 bases between the germline ends. CDR1 is MDHEN and CDR2 is SYDVKM in the germline V gene.

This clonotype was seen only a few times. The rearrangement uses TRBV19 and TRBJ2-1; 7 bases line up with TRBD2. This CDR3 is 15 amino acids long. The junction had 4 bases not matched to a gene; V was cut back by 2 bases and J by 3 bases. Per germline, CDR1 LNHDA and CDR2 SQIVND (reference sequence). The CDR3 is CASSITGTNYNEQFF. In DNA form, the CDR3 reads TGTGCCAGTAGTATAACTGGGACTAACTACAATGAGCAGTTCTTC.

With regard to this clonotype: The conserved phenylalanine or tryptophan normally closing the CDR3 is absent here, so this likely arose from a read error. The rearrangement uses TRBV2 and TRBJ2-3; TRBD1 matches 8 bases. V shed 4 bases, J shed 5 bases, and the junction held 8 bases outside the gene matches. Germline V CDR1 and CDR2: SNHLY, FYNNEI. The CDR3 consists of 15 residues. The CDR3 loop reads CASSGQGAFLDTQYC. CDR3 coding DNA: TGTGCCAGCAGTGGGCAGGGGGCGTTTTTAGATACGCAGTATTGT.

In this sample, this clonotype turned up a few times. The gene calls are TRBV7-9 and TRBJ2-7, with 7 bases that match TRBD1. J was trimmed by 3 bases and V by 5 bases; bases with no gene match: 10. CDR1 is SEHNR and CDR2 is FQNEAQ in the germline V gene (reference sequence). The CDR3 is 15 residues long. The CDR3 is CASSARDRSIYEQYF. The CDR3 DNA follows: TGTGCCAGCAGCGCCCGGGACAGATCTATCTACGAGCAGTACTTC.

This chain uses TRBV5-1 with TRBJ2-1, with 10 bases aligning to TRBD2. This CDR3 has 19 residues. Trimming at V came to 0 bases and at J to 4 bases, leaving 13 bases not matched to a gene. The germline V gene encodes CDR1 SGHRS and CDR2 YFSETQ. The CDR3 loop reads CASSLGASGSPVPYNEQFF. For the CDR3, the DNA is TGCGCCAGCAGCTTGGGGGCTAGCGGGAGCCCCGTCCCTTACAATGAGCAGTTCTTC.

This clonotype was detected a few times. As DNA, the CDR3 is TGCAGCGTTGTGGCGGGGCCCCAAGAGACCCAGTACTTC. Amino acid sequence: CSVVAGPQETQYF. The rearrangement joins TRBV29-1 to TRBJ2-5, with a tentative D call TRBD2 (6 bases). With 4 bases removed from V and 1 base from J, the gap between germline ends came to 10 bases. Germline V gene sequence: CDR1 SQVTM, CDR2 ANQGSEA. CDR3 size: 13 residues.

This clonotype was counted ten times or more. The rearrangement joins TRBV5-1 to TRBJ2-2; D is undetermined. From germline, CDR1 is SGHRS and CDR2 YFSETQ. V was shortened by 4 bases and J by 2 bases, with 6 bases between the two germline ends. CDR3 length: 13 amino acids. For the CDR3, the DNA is TGCGCCAGCAGCCCCGGTAACACCGGGGAGCTGTTTTTT. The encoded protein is CASSPGNTGELFF.